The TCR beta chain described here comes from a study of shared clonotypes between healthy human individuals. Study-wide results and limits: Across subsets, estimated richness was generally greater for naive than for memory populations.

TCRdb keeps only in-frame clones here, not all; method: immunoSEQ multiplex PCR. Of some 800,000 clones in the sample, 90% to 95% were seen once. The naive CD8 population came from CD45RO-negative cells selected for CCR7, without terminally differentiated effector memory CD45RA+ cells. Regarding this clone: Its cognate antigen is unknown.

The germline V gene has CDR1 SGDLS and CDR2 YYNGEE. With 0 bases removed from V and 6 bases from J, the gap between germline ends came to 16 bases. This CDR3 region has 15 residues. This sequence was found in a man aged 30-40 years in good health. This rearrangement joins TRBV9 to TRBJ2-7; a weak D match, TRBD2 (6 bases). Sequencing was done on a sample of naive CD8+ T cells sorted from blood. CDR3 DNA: TGTGCCAGCAGCGTAGGTGGTAGCGGTCTTGGCGAGCAGTACTTC. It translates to CASSVGGSGLGEQYF.